This TCR beta chain was profiled in a study of T cells in Graves' hyperthyroidism and ophthalmopathy. There were TCR beta CDR3 regions amplified from RNA transcripts. RT-PCR in the first round (using the HTBI primer set) targeted the TCR CDR3. TCRdb recomputed calls from the multiplex PCR reads with MiXCR, one row per CDR3 protein. The sample consists of about 350,000 distinct CDR3 sequences, about 15% of them appearing once. This clonotype was seen ten or more times. The receptor was derived from a woman aged 30 to 39 with Graves' hyperthyroidism. Specimen: blood.

The CDR3 nucleotides read TGTGCCAGCAGTTCGACTAGGGGGGAAGGGGAAGCTTTCTTT. Amino acids: CASSSTRGEGEAFF. The genes are TRBV12-3 or TRBV12-4 and TRBJ1-1, with D possibly being TRBD1 (6 bases). Trimming left V 4 bases short and J 8 bases short, with 17 bases between. CDR3 length: 14 amino acids.